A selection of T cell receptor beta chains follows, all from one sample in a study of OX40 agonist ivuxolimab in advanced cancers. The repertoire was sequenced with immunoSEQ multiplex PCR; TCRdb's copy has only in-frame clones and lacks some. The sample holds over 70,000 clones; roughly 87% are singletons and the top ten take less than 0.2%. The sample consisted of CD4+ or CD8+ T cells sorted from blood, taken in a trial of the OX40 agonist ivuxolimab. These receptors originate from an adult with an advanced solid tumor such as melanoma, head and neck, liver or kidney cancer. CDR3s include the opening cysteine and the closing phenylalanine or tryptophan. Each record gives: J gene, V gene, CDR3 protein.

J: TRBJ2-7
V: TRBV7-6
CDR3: CASSPNPYEQYF

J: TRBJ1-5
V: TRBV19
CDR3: CASSISDSNQPQHF

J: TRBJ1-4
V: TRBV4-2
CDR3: CASSQDSGTAGRLFF

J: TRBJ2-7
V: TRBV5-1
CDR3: CASSAQGGSYEQYF

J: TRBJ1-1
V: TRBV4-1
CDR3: CASSQAYRGRTEAFF

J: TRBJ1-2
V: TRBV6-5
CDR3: CASRGDRQANYGYTF

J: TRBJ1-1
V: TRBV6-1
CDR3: CASSEMNTEAFF

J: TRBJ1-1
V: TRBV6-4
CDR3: CASSREGTATEAFF

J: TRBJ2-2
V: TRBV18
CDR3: CASSAQGHGELFF

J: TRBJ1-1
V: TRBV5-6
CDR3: CASSRLRPVHTEAFF

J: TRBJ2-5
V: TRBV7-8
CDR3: CASSTRTNRRTQYF

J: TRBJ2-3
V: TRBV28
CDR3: CASLNRRGTDTQYF

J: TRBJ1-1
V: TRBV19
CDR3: CASSRENTEAFF

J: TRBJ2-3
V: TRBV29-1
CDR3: CSYGTSGNSDTQYF

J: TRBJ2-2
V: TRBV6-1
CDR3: CASSEVQGATGELFF

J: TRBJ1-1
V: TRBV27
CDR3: CASSSFWGRRENTEAFF

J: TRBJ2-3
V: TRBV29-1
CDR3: CSVEVPRGDTDTQYF